The entry below describes one TCR beta chain. The antigen remains unidentified. The source of the sample is a study of OX40 agonist ivuxolimab in advanced cancers. Turning to the study itself: Ivuxolimab, which patients received intravenously every 2 weeks, was dosed at 0.01 to 10 mg/kg. Patients with hepatocellular carcinoma, melanoma, renal cell or head and neck cancer made up the dose-escalation patients. Overall study findings and caveats: At doses 0.1 to 3.0 mg/kg, CD4+ and CD8+ clones expanded.

In germline, CDR1 is SNHLY, CDR2 FYNNEI. Trimming shortened V by 7 bases and J by 4 bases, and 19 bases separated the two germline ends. CDR3 length: 15 amino acids. Sequenced by immunoSEQ multiplex PCR; TCRdb stores in-frame clones only, minus some. The profile shows over 30,000 clones, roughly 80% of them singletons. The V call is TRBV2, the J call TRBJ1-2; D is unclear. The sequenced sample was CD4+ or CD8+ T cells sorted from blood, obtained in a trial of the OX40 agonist ivuxolimab. The receptor was derived from an adult with an advanced solid tumor such as melanoma, head and neck, liver or kidney cancer. The CDR3 DNA reads as TGTGCCAGCATTCATGGCTGGAACCTAGGCTATGGCTACACCTTC. Residues: CASIHGWNLGYGYTF.